These 20 T cell receptor beta chains originate from one sample sequenced in a study of cytomegalovirus exposure and HLA in healthy donors. 13 Jbeta primers and 60 Vbeta primers were used for the PCR. Profiled with immunoSEQ multiplex PCR; TCRdb holds only in-frame clones, not every one. The sample consists of over 250,000 clones, 75% to 90% of them appearing once. Sequenced: PBMCs. These receptors were taken from a man between 40 and 49 years old in good health and CMV-seropositive.

The chain is built from TRBV28 and TRBJ1-1; a possible D gene is TRBD1 (5 bases). Germline CDR1 reads MDHEN; CDR2 reads SYDVKM. The CDR3 length is 14 residues. V was clipped by 5 bases and J by 2 bases, with 12 bases between them. The CDR3 reads CASSGAEPNTEAFF. The DNA for the CDR3 is TGTGCCAGCAGTGGGGCTGAACCCAACACTGAAGCTTTCTTT.

The chain carries TRBV2 and TRBJ2-7; TRBD2 matches 10 bases. Unmatched junction bases numbered 11, after V lost 11 bases and J lost 4 bases. Looked up from germline, CDR1 is SNHLY and CDR2 is FYNNEI. The CDR3 is made up of 14 amino acids. CDR3 bases: TGTGCCGGGGCGCGGGCTAGCGGGAGTTACGAGCAGTACTTC. This codes for CAGARASGSYEQYF.

V is TRBV5-1 and J is TRBJ2-5, with 9 bases lining up with TRBD2. Germline V gene lookup returns CDR1 SGHRS and CDR2 YFSETQ. The CDR3 covers 15 residues. Losses at the gene ends were 0 bases for V and 10 bases for J; bases not matched to a gene: 10. CDR3 nucleotides: TGCGCCAGCAGCTTGGACGGACTAGCTAGCGGGGACCAGTACTTC. Its translation: CASSLDGLASGDQYF. The full variable domain, completed using reference TRBV5-1 and TRBJ2-5, is KAGVTQTPRYLIKTRGQQVTLSCSPISGHRSVSWYQQTPGQGLQFLFEYFSETQRNKGNFPGRFSGRQFSNSRSEMNVSTLELGDSALYLCASSLDGLASGDQYFGPGTRLLVL.

The rearrangement uses TRBV28 and TRBJ2-7; maybe TRBD2 (6 bases). V was pared by 3 bases and J by 6 bases, with 15 bases between. This CDR3 comprises 14 residues. In germline, CDR1 is MDHEN, CDR2 SYDVKM. The CDR3 nucleotides are TGTGCCAGCAGTTTGGAACGGGAGCAGGTCGAGCAGTACTTC. Protein sequence: CASSLEREQVEQYF.

This chain connects TRBV9 to TRBJ2-7; 8 nucleotides match TRBD2. Germline CDR1 and CDR2: SGDLS and YYNGEE. The CDR3 runs to 15 residues. V lost 4 bases and J lost 0; bases outside the gene matches: 6. Here the CDR3 DNA reads TGTGCCAGCAGCCCTCACGCGGGGGGCTCCTACGAGCAGTACTTC. This gives the protein CASSPHAGGSYEQYF.

The J gene is TRBJ1-2, the V gene TRBV18; 7 nucleotides align to TRBD1. Trimming took 2 bases from V and 7 from J; bases not matched to a gene: 4. The germline V gene encodes CDR1 KGHSH and CDR2 LQKENI. The CDR3 length is 13 residues. This CDR3 reads CASSPRTGGGYTF. DNA of the CDR3: TGTGCCAGCTCACCAAGGACAGGCGGTGGCTACACCTTC.

The chain combines TRBV11-2 with TRBJ2-7; weak D call: TRBD2 (5 bases). The CDR3 has 13 amino acids. Trimming left V 9 bases short and J 0 bases short, with 12 bases between. CDR1 is SGHAT, CDR2 FQNNGV, per germline. This CDR3 is CASAIGSSYEQYF. In DNA form, the CDR3 reads TGTGCCAGTGCAATAGGGAGCTCCTACGAGCAGTACTTC. The full variable domain, completed using reference TRBV11-2 and TRBJ2-7, is EAGVAQSPRYKIIEKRQSVAFWCNPISGHATLYWYQQILGQGPKLLIQFQNNGVVDDSQLPKDRFSAERLKGVDSTLKIQPAKLEDSAVYLCASAIGSSYEQYFGPGTRLTVT.

The gene calls are TRBV27 and TRBJ2-3, with D tentatively TRBD2 (6 bases). Trimming pared 5 bases from V and 0 bases from J, leaving 15 bases between. Germline lookup yields CDR1 MNHEY and CDR2 SMNVEV (reference sequence). The CDR3 sequence is 16 residues long. Here the CDR3 reads CASSPRALASTDTQYF. The CDR3 coding sequence is TGTGCCAGCAGTCCAAGAGCCCTAGCGAGCACAGATACGCAGTATTTT.

The chain combines TRBV5-5 with TRBJ2-7; 7 bases match TRBD2. With V trimmed by 4 bases and J by 5 bases, 12 bases remained unmatched. Germline CDR1 SGHKS, CDR2 YYEKEE (reference sequence). CDR3 length: 15 residues. The CDR3 here is CASSREWGGVHEQYF. The CDR3, as DNA: TGTGCCAGCAGCCGCGAGTGGGGGGGGGTCCACGAGCAGTACTTC.

The chain uses TRBV4-1 and TRBJ1-1; possible D gene TRBD1, 5 bases. The V gene's germline CDR1 is MGHRA and CDR2 YSYEKL. V lost 1 base to trimming and J lost 1 base, with 10 bases between them. The CDR3 spans 15 residues. The CDR3 nucleotides are TGCGCCAGCAGCCAAGGGAGGGGAGCGAACACTGAAGCTTTCTTT. It is translated as CASSQGRGANTEAFF.

Comments on this clone: Its ends do not fully match the called genes, so a read error is possible. This chain links TRBV7-7 with TRBJ2-2, with 7 bases lining up with TRBD1. The germline CDR1 and CDR2 sequences are SSHAT and FNYEAQ (reference sequence). The CDR3 loop spans 15 amino acids. CDR3 nucleotides: TGTGCTAGCAGCCTGGACAGGAGGAACACCGGGGAGCTGTTTTTT. Translated: CASSLDRRNTGELFF.

The chain combines TRBV9 with TRBJ2-3, with TRBD1 identical over 9 bases. CDR1 and CDR2 from the germline V gene are SGDLS and YYNGEE. The CDR3 loop spans 15 amino acids. The ends lost 4 bases at V and 5 bases at J; junction bases unmatched: 8. This chain's CDR3 is CASSSRQGVGDTQYF. The CDR3 DNA sequence: TGTGCCAGCAGCTCCCGACAGGGGGTCGGAGATACGCAGTATTTT.

This chain links TRBV28 with TRBJ1-5; 8 bases line up with TRBD1. CDR1 MDHEN and CDR2 SYDVKM come from the germline V gene. J was trimmed by 4 bases and V by 6 bases; bases with no gene match: 5. This CDR3 contains 14 residues. The CDR3: CASRMDRDNQPQHF. In DNA, the CDR3 is TGTGCCAGCAGGATGGACAGGGATAATCAGCCCCAGCATTTT.

The genes are TRBV7-8 and TRBJ2-7; TRBD2 agrees at 9 bases. V shed 6 bases and J 5 bases; nucleotides not matched to a gene: 8. CDR1 and CDR2 from the germline V gene are SGHVS and FQNEAQ. The CDR3 runs to 14 residues. DNA of the CDR3: TGTGCCAGCAGGTCTAGCGGGATAAAGGACGAGCAGTACTTC. Encoded protein: CASRSSGIKDEQYF.

This clone appeared once. This chain uses TRBV28 with TRBJ1-5; D unresolved. Germline-derived CDR1 and CDR2 are MDHEN and SYDVKM. V lost 11 bases to trimming and J lost 5 bases, with 13 bases between them. The CDR3 sequence is 12 residues long. The CDR3 region has the DNA TGTGCCGCCTCCCAGGTCTATCAGCCCCAGCATTTT. Amino acid sequence: CAASQVYQPQHF.

This chain joins TRBV5-4 and TRBJ2-1; 10 bases line up with TRBD2. Unmatched junction bases numbered 11, after V lost 3 bases and J lost 5 bases. CDR1 SGHNT and CDR2 YYREEE come from the germline V gene (reference sequence). The CDR3 sequence is 17 residues long. The CDR3 reads CASSSGPGLADNNEQFF. Here the CDR3 DNA reads TGTGCCAGCAGCTCCGGACCCGGACTAGCGGATAACAATGAGCAGTTCTTC.

The chain joins TRBV7-9 to TRBJ2-7, with a possible D match to TRBD1 (5 bases). The CDR3 has 15 amino acids. In germline, CDR1 is SEHNR, CDR2 FQNEAQ (reference sequence). V lost 4 bases and J lost 6, with 19 bases in between. CDR3 sequence (DNA): TGTGCCAGCAGCTCCCAGTCGGGCAGACAGTCCGAGCAGTACTTC. It specifies CASSSQSGRQSEQYF.

This chain uses TRBV7-6 with TRBJ2-1, with TRBD2 matching 14 bases. CDR1 and CDR2 from the germline V gene are SGHVS and FNYEAQ. V lost 5 bases to trimming and J lost 9 bases; unmatched junction nucleotides: 9. This CDR3 contains 16 residues. The CDR3 bases are TGTGCCAGCAGCGGACACGGGACTAGCGGGAGAGTTGAGCAGTTCTTC. Amino acids: CASSGHGTSGRVEQFF.

V is TRBV6-1 and J is TRBJ2-7; TRBD1 might be the D (5 bases). Germline-derived CDR1 and CDR2 are MNHNS and SASEGT. The CDR3 sequence is 14 residues long. V lost 5 bases and J 4 bases, leaving 15 bases between the germline ends. The CDR3 DNA reads as TGTGCCAGCAGTAACAAAGGGGCGTGGTACGAGCAGTACTTC. Translated: CASSNKGAWYEQYF.

The rearrangement uses TRBV28 and TRBJ1-5; TRBD1 aligns across 10 bases. The J segment lost 7 bases and the V segment lost 6 bases, leaving 9 bases of the junction unmatched. This CDR3 is 15 amino acids long. Germline loops: CDR1 MDHEN, CDR2 SYDVKM. This CDR3 reads CASSLVTGGRQPQHF. Written as DNA, the CDR3 is TGTGCCAGCAGCTTGGTGACAGGGGGCCGACAGCCCCAGCATTTT.